This T cell receptor (beta chain) was captured in a study of shared clonotypes between healthy human individuals (dated by TCRdb to about 2020). Background on the whole study: A couple of women and a few men aged 18 to 49 years were included in the cohort. To estimate repertoire size and how much clonotypes are shared between individuals, the study performed deep sequencing of blood TCR repertoires from roughly five healthy adults. Libraries were prepared and TCR repertoires were sequenced by different laboratories using diverse techniques, in order to increase sequencing depth and limit assay-specific biases. Per donor, three plates each were used for CD4 naive and CD4 memory, two for CD8 naive, and one for CD8 memory. Leukapheresis yielded between about 0.9 and 8.9 billion PBMCs per donor.

Of note for this clone: No antigen is known for it. No much larger clone is present one base from it, and per-base qualities are unavailable.

Using the deep immunoSEQ assay, TCR CDR3 regions were amplified from genomic DNA by multiplex PCR. For each cell subset, the extracted genomic DNA was distributed evenly across all wells of several immunoSEQ 96-well plates, and each plate served as one replicate. For sorted subsets, 200 to 250 ng of genomic DNA, equivalent to around 29,000 T cell genomes, went into each replicate PCR. Purified libraries were quantified with a Qubit 3.0 fluorometer, sized on a Bioanalyzer 2100, and re-quantified with the KAPA Library Quantification kit. A separate single-read 150-cycle Illumina NextSeq 550 flow cell was used to sequence each immunoSEQ 96-well plate. On the authors' methods: Because the immunoSEQ output held only junctional sequences and lacked quality scores, the filtering could not match the filtering applied to full-length reads. Sequences were annotated with PyIR, a Python wrapper for IgBLAST v1.9, using IMGT germline references to assign V/J genes and CDR3. Reads with weak V/J assignments (E-value above 1e-6), missing CDR3, stop codons, out-of-frame junctions, or ambiguous translated residues were removed. A V3J clonotype was defined by an identical inferred V gene, J gene, and CDR3 amino acid sequence. To compute the percentage overlap between repertoires, the number of shared unique clonotypes was divided by the size of the smaller repertoire. Repertoire richness was assessed with RTK rarefaction, the Chao1 estimator, and Recon v2.1 estimates of unobserved clonotypes. Generation probabilities were computed with OLGA for all TCRbeta clonotypes obtained by the gDNA method from a few donors. The table was pulled from immuneACCESS by TCRdb, which kept in-frame rearrangements only. Such tables lose some clones; where checked, under half of the loss comes from unresolved V genes, and the rest has no known cause. V, J and clone size were drawn from that table, and D and trimming were deduced from the DNA. For this sample there are 2 million to 2.5 million clones; just under 95% appear just once. Jointly, the top ten make up 0.3% to 0.45% of the sample.

Results the study describes overall, beyond this receptor: Only blood was sampled, and tissue TCR repertoires likely differ from those in blood. Sharing across four donors was observed for about 5% of naive CD4, under 4% of naive CD8, 2% to 2.5% of memory CD4, and roughly 0.4% of memory CD8 clonotypes. Based on pairwise subsampling, the degree of clonotype sharing among donors was expected to be affected by sequencing depth. Even with the large sequencing depth, rarefaction of the sorted-subset datasets indicated that sequencing was incomplete. Because the study included a small number of donors, the genetic and exposure-history diversity represented was limited. Compared with non-shared clonotypes, clonotypes shared by all four sorted-subset donors had higher generation probabilities. Naive subsets generally had larger estimated clonotype richness than memory subsets did.

The donors were healthy, HIV-negative adults with no recently reported acute infections or vaccinations. Only Caucasian adults living in Nashville, Tennessee, USA were represented among the donors. CD4+ T cells were enriched through magnetic negative selection, after which naive cells were positively selected on CD45RA and the remaining negative fraction served as the memory subset. Blood was collected by leukapheresis, and PBMCs were isolated by Ficoll-Histopaque density gradient centrifugation and then cryopreserved in liquid nitrogen vapor phase. Analytical flow cytometry was used to check the purity and quantity of each magnetically sorted T cell population. Genomic DNA was isolated from each sorted fraction and quantified by UV absorbance on a Nanodrop 2000c. The germline V end is reduced by 4 bases and the J end by 5 bases; junction bases left unmatched: 2. Reading the germline V gene gives CDR1 MNHNS and CDR2 SASEGT. The cysteine opens and the phenylalanine closes a CDR3 of 13 amino acids. Kept here is only the CDR3 DNA, which spans 39 bases and is read in frame from base 1.

Recombination connected TRBV6-1 to TRBJ2-1; 7 of the junction bases match TRBD2. The source of this sequence is a man aged 18-30 years in good health. Some clones in this sample may be carry-over from other donors' samples. Sequenced sample: naive CD4+ T cells from PBMCs. Per the publication, the cell subset or site label means: CD45RA+ positively selected. Here the CDR3 is given as CASSVGTNNEQFF. The DNA sequence reads TGTGCCAGCAGTGTTGGGACTAACAATGAGCAGTTCTTC.